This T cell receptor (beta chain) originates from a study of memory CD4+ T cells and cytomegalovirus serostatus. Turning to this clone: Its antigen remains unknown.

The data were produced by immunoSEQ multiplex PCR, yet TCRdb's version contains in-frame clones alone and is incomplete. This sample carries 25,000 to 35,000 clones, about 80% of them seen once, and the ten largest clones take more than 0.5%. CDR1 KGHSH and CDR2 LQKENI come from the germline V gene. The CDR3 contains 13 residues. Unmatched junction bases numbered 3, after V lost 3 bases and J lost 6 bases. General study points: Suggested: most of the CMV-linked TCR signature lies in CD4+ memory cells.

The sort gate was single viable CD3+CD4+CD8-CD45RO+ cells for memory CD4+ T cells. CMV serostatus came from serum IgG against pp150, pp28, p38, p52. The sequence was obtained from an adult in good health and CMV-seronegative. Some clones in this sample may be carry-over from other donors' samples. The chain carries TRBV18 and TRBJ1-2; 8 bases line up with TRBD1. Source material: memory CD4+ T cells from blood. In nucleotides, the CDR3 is TGTGCCAGCTCACCGACAGGGGAGAATGGCTACACCTTC. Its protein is CASSPTGENGYTF. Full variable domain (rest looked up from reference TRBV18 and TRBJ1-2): NAGVMQNPRHLVRRRGQEARLRCSPMKGHSHVYWYRQLPEEGLKFMVYLQKENIIDESGMPKERFSAEFPKEGPSILRIQQVVRGDSAAYFCASSPTGENGYTFGSGTRLTVV.